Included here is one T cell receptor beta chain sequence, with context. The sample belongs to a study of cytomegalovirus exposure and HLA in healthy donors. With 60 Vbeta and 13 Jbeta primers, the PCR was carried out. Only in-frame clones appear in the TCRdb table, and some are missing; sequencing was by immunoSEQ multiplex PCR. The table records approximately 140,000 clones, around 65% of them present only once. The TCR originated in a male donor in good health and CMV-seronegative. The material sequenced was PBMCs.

The CDR3 reads CASSVERSRSYNEQFF. The CDR3 DNA follows: TGTGCCAGCAGTGTTGAGCGAAGTCGCTCCTACAATGAGCAGTTCTTC. This rearrangement joins TRBV2 to TRBJ2-1; D is uncertain. The CDR3 spans 16 residues. Germline assignment: CDR1 SNHLY and CDR2 FYNNEI. V was shortened by 4 bases and J by 0 bases, with 13 bases between the two germline ends.